This TCR beta chain was recovered during a study of blood T cell repertoires in COVID-19. Study-level background: Italy, Spain and the United States were the sources of the convalescent and acute COVID-19 samples.

Looked up from germline, CDR1 is MNHEY and CDR2 is SVGEGT. CDR3 length: 13 amino acids. Trimming took 5 bases from V and 8 from J, leaving 13 bases between them. In the authors' workflow: Reference gene primer amplification gave nucleated cell count estimates. The protocol was immunoSEQ multiplex PCR, while the TCRdb copy is restricted to in-frame clones and leaves out a portion. That table supplies the V and J calls and clone size; D and trimming were determined from the DNA. The repertoire holds about 71,000 clones, with about nine tenths as singletons. This chain links TRBV6-2 or TRBV6-3 with TRBJ2-1; tentatively, D is TRBD2 (6 bases). The material sequenced was peripheral blood. This receptor was taken from a young woman with acute or convalescent COVID-19. Written as DNA, the CDR3 is TGTGCCAGCAGTCTTTTAGCGGTGGATGAGCAGTTCTTC. It encodes CASSLLAVDEQFF.